A single sample is the source of the 16 T cell receptor beta chains below, sequenced in a study of cytomegalovirus exposure and HLA in healthy donors. A multiplex PCR was run with 60 Vbeta primers and 13 Jbeta primers. Some clones are missing from TCRdb's copy, which holds only in-frame ones; the method was immunoSEQ multiplex PCR. Of some 170,000 clones listed, roughly 79% were seen once; the top ten hold roughly an eighth. What was sequenced was PBMCs. The receptors here all came from a woman between 50 and 59 years old in good health and CMV-seronegative.

This clone was counted a few times. This chain joins TRBV18 and TRBJ2-7; 7 bases are shared with TRBD2. The V gene end was trimmed by 2 bases and the J gene end by 3 bases; junction bases not matched to a gene: 7. This CDR3 is 15 amino acids long. Germline V lookup: CDR1 KGHSH, CDR2 LQKENI. CDR3 in amino acids: CASSPGGLGSYEQYF. The DNA for the CDR3 is TGTGCCAGCTCACCAGGAGGACTAGGGAGCTACGAGCAGTACTTC.

V and J are TRBV7-6 and TRBJ2-5; D is unresolved. Germline V gene lookup returns CDR1 SGHVS and CDR2 FNYEAQ. This CDR3 region has 12 residues. V was trimmed by 1 base and J by 6 bases, leaving 6 bases between them. The CDR3, as DNA: TGTGCCAGCAGCTTAGATCAGAAGACCCAGTACTTC. It codes for CASSLDQKTQYF.

The chain employs TRBV5-4 and TRBJ2-7, with 7 positions matching TRBD1. The J segment lost 6 bases and the V segment lost 4 bases, leaving 16 bases of the junction unmatched. CDR1 SGHNT and CDR2 YYREEE come from the germline V gene (reference sequence). The CDR3 loop spans 16 amino acids. The CDR3 sequence is CASSPGSRQGVSEQYF. Written as DNA, the CDR3 is TGTGCCAGCAGCCCCGGCTCCCGACAGGGTGTCAGCGAGCAGTACTTC. The variable domain in full, with the rest retrieved from reference TRBV5-4 and TRBJ2-7, is ETGVTQSPTHLIKTRGQQVTLRCSSQSGHNTVSWYQQALGQGPQFIFQYYREEENGRGNFPPRFSGLQFPNYSSELNVNALELDDSALYLCASSPGSRQGVSEQYFGPGTRLTVT.

The rearrangement uses TRBV7-2 and TRBJ2-3; 11 positions agree with TRBD1. Looked up from germline, CDR1 is SGHTA and CDR2 is FQGNSA. This CDR3 comprises 16 residues. V lost 4 bases, J lost 1 base, and 4 bases stayed unmatched. This CDR3 is CASSSRTGGGTDTQYF. CDR3 DNA: TGTGCCAGCAGCTCCCGGACAGGGGGCGGCACAGATACGCAGTATTTT. Variable domain in full (rest from reference TRBV7-2 and TRBJ2-3): GAGVSQSPSNKVTEKGKDVELRCDPISGHTALYWYRQSLGQGLEFLIYFQGNSAPDKSGLPSDRFSAERTGGSVSTLTIQRTQQEDSAVYLCASSSRTGGGTDTQYFGPGTRLTVL.

This chain uses TRBV14 with TRBJ2-7; possible D gene TRBD1, 6 bases. V lost 0 bases and J lost 2, with 11 bases in between. CDR3 length: 15 residues. Germline lookup yields CDR1 SGHDN and CDR2 FVKESK. In DNA form, the CDR3 reads TGTGCCAGCAGCCAAGATTTGGGGGCCACCTACGAGCAGTACTTC. Its protein is CASSQDLGATYEQYF.

This clone was seen at least ten times. The chain joins TRBV10-1 to TRBJ2-2; D perhaps matches TRBD2 (6 bases). Trimming took 4 bases from V and 5 from J, leaving 8 bases between them. Germline CDR1 reads WNHNN; CDR2 reads SYGVQD (reference sequence). The CDR3 is 13 residues long. The CDR3 region is CASSVGGTGELFF. The DNA of the CDR3 is TGCGCCAGCAGTGTGGGGGGTACCGGGGAGCTGTTTTTT.

The chain joins TRBV10-3 to TRBJ1-2; D perhaps matches TRBD1 (5 bases). Germline V gene sequence: CDR1 ENHRY, CDR2 SYGVKD. Trimming removed 3 bases from V and 8 bases from J, with 10 bases in between. The CDR3 totals 12 residues. The CDR3 bases are TGTGCCATCAGTGAAGGAGGGGACGGCTACACCTTC. Protein: CAISEGGDGYTF.

The chain combines TRBV2 with TRBJ1-1, with 7 nucleotides matching TRBD1. This CDR3 is built from 12 residues. Germline CDR1 and CDR2: SNHLY and FYNNEI. J gave up 4 bases and V 8 bases, and 4 bases lay outside the gene matches. This chain's CDR3 is CASGQEITEAFF. CDR3 bases: TGTGCCAGCGGACAGGAGATCACTGAAGCTTTCTTT.

Concerning this clone: The sample contains more than one DNA sequence encoding this CDR3. The V call is TRBV6-1, the J call TRBJ1-6, with 10 nucleotides matching TRBD1. CDR1 is MNHNS and CDR2 is SASEGT in the germline V gene. The CDR3 runs 15 residues. The V gene end was trimmed by 8 bases and the J gene end by 5 bases; junction bases not matched to a gene: 6. The CDR3 reads CASVSGTGDNSPLHF. The DNA of the CDR3 is TGTGCCAGCGTATCCGGGACAGGGGATAATTCACCCCTCCACTTT.

J is TRBJ1-1 and V is TRBV20-1; 7 nucleotides match TRBD1. Losses at the gene ends were 6 bases for V and 6 bases for J; bases not matched to a gene: 4. Germline loops: CDR1 DFQATT, CDR2 SNEGSKA (reference sequence). This CDR3 contains 11 residues. CDR3 nucleotides: TGCAGTGCAGACAGGGTGGCTGAAGCTTTCTTT. Protein: CSADRVAEAFF.

V gene TRBV28 combines with J gene TRBJ1-1; 7 bases are shared with TRBD1. The CDR3 contains 12 residues. V dropped 2 bases and J dropped 7; count of bases not matched to a gene: 1. Germline values: CDR1 MDHEN, CDR2 SYDVKM. CDR3 protein: CASSLNRGEAFF. CDR3 DNA sequence: TGTGCCAGCAGTTTAAACAGGGGTGAAGCTTTCTTT.

The V and J genes are TRBV10-3 and TRBJ1-1; a weak D match, TRBD1 (5 bases). The CDR3 consists of 15 residues. Germline-derived CDR1 and CDR2 are ENHRY and SYGVKD. Trimming cost V 7 bases and J 4 bases, with 19 bases left between them. The CDR3 region has the DNA TGTGCCATCAACTCGGATTGGAAGGGGTCCACTGAAGCTTTCTTT. This encodes CAINSDWKGSTEAFF.

The table lists this clone with a count of one. The V call is TRBV29-1, the J call TRBJ2-1; TRBD2 agrees at 9 bases. The ends lost 6 bases at V and 7 bases at J; junction bases unmatched: 1. In germline, CDR1 is SQVTM, CDR2 ANQGSEA. The CDR3 totals 11 residues. The CDR3 DNA follows: TGCAGCGTCGCGGGGGGGAATGAGCAGTTCTTC. Protein: CSVAGGNEQFF.

The chain is built from TRBV5-8 and TRBJ2-3; no clear D gene. Germline CDR1 SGHTS, CDR2 YDEGEE. The length of the CDR3 is 12 residues. V was clipped by 3 bases and J by 5 bases, with 7 bases between them. As DNA, the CDR3 is TGTGCCAGCAGCTGGGCCGTAGATACGCAGTATTTT. This gives the protein CASSWAVDTQYF.

This clone was seen a few times. V is TRBV7-8 and J is TRBJ1-4; 7 nucleotides match TRBD1. Germline V gene data show CDR1 as SGHVS and CDR2 as FQNEAQ. Trimming at V came to 3 bases and at J to 5 bases, leaving 6 bases not matched to a gene. The CDR3 consists of 15 residues. The CDR3 bases are TGTGCCAGCAGCTTGGAGACAGGGTGGAATGAAAAACTGTTTTTT. Translation gives CASSLETGWNEKLFF.

The chain uses TRBV28 and TRBJ2-7; the match to TRBD2 covers 7 bases. This CDR3 spans 14 amino acids. Losses at the gene ends were 2 bases for V and 4 bases for J; bases not matched to a gene: 5. The germline V gene encodes CDR1 MDHEN and CDR2 SYDVKM. CDR3 region: CASSLAGETYEQYF. The CDR3 bases are TGTGCCAGCAGTTTAGCGGGAGAAACTTACGAGCAGTACTTC.